Included here is one T cell receptor beta chain sequence, with context. Its antigen is currently unknown. Per germline, CDR1 SGDLS and CDR2 YYNGEE. Trimming removed 1 base from V and 3 bases from J, with 6 bases in between. The CDR3 runs 13 residues. This sample is drawn from a study of cytomegalovirus exposure and HLA in healthy donors. Study outcomes and limitations: Of the V segments, some could not be distinguished, including TRBV6-2 and TRBV6-3, and were excluded.

A multiplex PCR was run with 60 Vbeta primers and 13 Jbeta primers. Profiling relied on immunoSEQ multiplex PCR, and the TCRdb table lists in-frame clones only, not all of them. The sample lists under 110,000 clones, 85% to 90% occurring once. The receptor was derived from a man aged 30 to 39 in good health and CMV-seronegative. The chain is built from TRBV9 and TRBJ2-3; D is possibly TRBD1 (5 bases). Material for sequencing was PBMCs. The CDR3 loop is CASSVSGTDTQYF. The DNA of the CDR3 is TGTGCCAGCAGCGTATCAGGGACAGATACGCAGTATTTT. Full variable domain (outside the CDR3, taken from reference TRBV9 and TRBJ2-3): DSGVTQTPKHLITATGQRVTLRCSPRSGDLSVYWYQQSLDQGLQFLIQYYNGEERAKGNILERFSAQQFPDLHSELNLSSLELGDSALYFCASSVSGTDTQYFGPGTRLTVL.